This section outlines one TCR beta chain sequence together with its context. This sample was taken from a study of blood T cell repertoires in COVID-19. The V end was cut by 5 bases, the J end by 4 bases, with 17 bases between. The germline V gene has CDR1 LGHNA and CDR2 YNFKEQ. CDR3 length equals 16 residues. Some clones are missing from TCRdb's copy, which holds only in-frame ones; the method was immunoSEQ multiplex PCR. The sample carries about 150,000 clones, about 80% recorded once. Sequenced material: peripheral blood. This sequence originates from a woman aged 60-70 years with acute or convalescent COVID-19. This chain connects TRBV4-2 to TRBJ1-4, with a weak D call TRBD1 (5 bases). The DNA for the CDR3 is TGTGCCAGCAGCGCTCAACAGGCGACCCGTAATGAAAAACTGTTTTTT. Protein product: CASSAQQATRNEKLFF.